This TCR beta chain was sequenced during a study of T-cell reconstitution after alpha-beta-depleted transplantation in children. The CDR3 extends over 14 amino acids. Germline V gene lookup returns CDR1 SQVTM and CDR2 ANQGSEA. Trimming at V came to 5 bases and at J to 4 bases, leaving 2 bases not matched to a gene. Preparation of the TCRbeta library was carried out with unique molecular identifiers. TCRdb re-derived calls from the PCR reads in MiXCR, one entry per CDR3 protein. The sample lists about 500,000 distinct CDR3 sequences; around a third were seen once. The starting material was PBMCs from the stem cell graft donor, obtained from the stem cell graft. This receptor was taken from a human donor who donated a stem cell graft to a child with aplastic anemia. The chain has TRBV29-1 and TRBJ2-2; TRBD1 matches 12 bases. The CDR3 region has the DNA TGCAGCGTTTGGGACAGGGGGCCCACCGGGGAGCTGTTTTTT. Translating gives CSVWDRGPTGELFF.